This T cell receptor (beta chain) stems from a study of blood T cell repertoires in COVID-19. Whole-study context: The United States, Italy and Spain supplied acute and convalescent COVID-19 samples. PBMCs, B-cell-depleted T cells, or T cells provided the cDNA or gDNA that made up the material.

As handled by the study authors: Quantification of nucleated cells was approximated via reference gene primer amplification. Produced via immunoSEQ multiplex PCR; TCRdb's table is partial and in-frame only. The DNA was the basis for D and trimming; V, J and clone size are from that table. Seen here are about 130,000 clones, approximately 81% observed once, and the top ten hold approximately 12%. CDR1 is SGHRS, CDR2 YFSETQ, per germline. Trimming took off 7 bases at V and 2 bases at J, with 17 bases between the two ends. The CDR3 covers 15 residues. The origin of this receptor is a woman aged 25 to 39 who had recovered from COVID-19. The chain couples TRBV5-1 to TRBJ2-3; D perhaps matches TRBD2 (7 bases). Sequencing was performed on peripheral blood. CDR3 loop: CASWEGGYITDTQYF. The CDR3, as DNA: TGCGCCAGCTGGGAGGGGGGATATATCACAGATACGCAGTATTTT.